This T cell receptor beta chain originates from a study of cytomegalovirus exposure and HLA in healthy donors (dated by TCRdb to about 2017). In terms of the full investigation: In an earlier analysis of approximately 500 of the donors, 250 to 350 Gb of sequence data and 95 million to 130 million unique TCR beta sequences from roughly 190 million T cells were reported. In the later analysis, no new phenotypic data were used to find candidate immune exposures; instead, reliance was placed on TCR beta sequences and their occurrence across donors. Of the approximately 400 genotyped donors, approximately 83% fell in the genetic ancestry cluster associated with self-reported Caucasian donors. In addition to the first cohort of 650 to 800 subjects, a separate validation cohort of 120 different subjects was used. The study combined high-throughput TCR immunosequencing, statistical association of individual TCRs with disease status, and machine learning to predict cytomegalovirus infection status. Across 300 to 500 genotyped donors of the cohort, an average of about 220,000 unique TCR beta nucleotide sequences per donor were sequenced, and roughly a sixth of those sequences were non-productive. A later analysis re-analyzed previously published TCR beta repertoires from about 730 donors and added high-resolution HLA genotyping to study TCR occurrence patterns. Donor age, sex, ethnicity and CMV serostatus were compiled alongside the repertoire data. About 310 gigabases of sequencing data and roughly 90 million unique TCR sequences were included in an early release covering roughly 600 HLA-typed donors. To decide whether each TCR beta V gene segment behaved as functional or pseudogenic, an earlier analysis of some 600 of the donors relied on high-throughput TCR beta sequencing. Every discovery cohort repertoire had been produced on one sequencing platform. HLA typing included class I and class II loci at four-digit resolution. The study aimed to test whether cataloging public T cell receptors could reveal signatures of past pathogen exposure. In a later genetic analysis, genome-wide SNP genotypes for about 65% of the 666 donors were used, and that subset was treated as a discovery cohort. The study profiled the T cell repertoires of under 700 subjects by immunosequencing and related them to cytomegalovirus serostatus. Typing coverage differed by locus: A, B, C, DRB1 and DQB1 were typed in roughly 620-630 donors, DQA1 in around 500, DPA1 in some 600, and DPB1 in 400 to 490. Four to six DR-DQ haplotypes were handled as single units for association and clustering, since linkage in the cohort was strong. General study outcomes and caveats: In both the original and validation cohorts, the classifier was reported to diagnose cytomegalovirus status with high specificity and sensitivity. Roughly uniform sequencing depth across donors was assumed in presence/absence analyses, although this assumption may not hold. In a later analysis, HLA-associated TCR beta chains showed more clonal expansion and lower generation probabilities than non-associated chains that were equally common. An association between a missense DCLRE1C variant and V-gene and J-gene trimming of TCR beta chains was found in a later genetic analysis and replicated in an independent cohort. CMV serostatus was the only immune exposure information available for the cohort. When HLA alleles, especially DR and DQ, strongly co-occurred, TCR associations were difficult to assign to individual alleles. The cohort was sequenced for TCR beta chains only, and without alpha or paired-chain data the features that could be detected were limited. In an earlier analysis of roughly 560 of the donors, most TCR beta V segments were observed in productive rearrangements about 87% or about 30% of the time, broadly matching IMGT annotations. Three of the identified cytomegalovirus-associated TCR beta chains were confirmed in vitro to be specific for cytomegalovirus antigens. According to the authors, the approach could potentially be generalized to other disease states and immunological phenotypes. Because HLA typing was missing for some donors at each locus, association tests included only the typed subset. The study listed 170 or so TCR beta chains as associated with cytomegalovirus. Across donors, most TCR sequences were observed very rarely, whereas some public TCRs were present in many individuals. Compared with the roughly 710-donor mean, donors in an Asian-associated ancestry cluster had fewer N-insertions in productive TCRs, according to a later genetic analysis. Correlated functional status among segregating V segments might reflect linkage disequilibrium, but an unknown experimental factor could not be ruled out. In a later analysis, about 16,000 TCR beta sequences were associated with specific HLA alleles at a false discovery rate of 0.05. The sequencing pipeline was judged likely to have produced a cluster of highly shared sequence variants as a technical artifact. A later analysis found that most CMV-associated TCR beta chains appeared HLA-restricted, with HLA associations seemingly driven largely by CMV exposure. A further reported finding was that TCR beta sequences accurately predicted the HLA-A and HLA-B alleles for most subjects in the first cohort. The 87-base-pair reads could not distinguish some IMGT-functional V segments, including TRBV6-2 and TRBV6-3, so those segments were excluded. In a later analysis, TCR association rates were found to vary across HLA loci, with the most associated TCRs seen for DRB1 alleles and the fewest for HLA-C alleles. Because counts were too low, about 18 rarely observed V segments, including chromosome 9 orphons, were excluded from the earlier analysis of several hundred of the donors. In a later analysis, several top co-occurrence clusters were reported to appear linked to parvovirus B19, influenza, CMV and Epstein-Barr virus.

The library was made by the immunoSEQ multiplex PCR assay. For the multiplex PCR, a mixture combining 60 forward primers for TCR Vbeta segments and 13 reverse primers for TCR Jbeta segments was used. A multiplex PCR assay on genomic DNA amplified the CDR3 region of rearranged TCR beta genes. Amplified TCR beta libraries were sequenced as 87-base-pair reads on the Illumina HiSeq System. On the authors' methods: A later analysis counted 65 million to 90 million unique TCR beta chains across the 666 repertoires, and roughly 10 million of these chains were shared by at least two donors. Raw reads were error-corrected and collapsed into unique sequences with a nearest-neighbor algorithm that merged closely related sequences to remove PCR and sequencing errors. Alignment of CDR3 sequences to IMGT reference sequences was used to assign V, D and J gene segments. For a sequence to be retained, a match of at least six nucleotides to both a V gene segment and a J gene segment was required. Rearrangements were classified as productive when the CDR3 lacked stop codons and remained in frame with V and J, and all other rearrangements were classified as non-productive. Following IMGT convention, CDR3 was defined as the stretch from the second conserved V-encoded cysteine up to the conserved J-encoded phenylalanine. The earlier analysis of 500 to 650 of the donors excluded any sequence lacking an unambiguous match to a single V gene segment. In an earlier analysis of approximately 590 of the donors, a V segment was called functional when productive rearrangements were above 56.7%, and segregating when the standard deviation between donors exceeded 5%. To diagnose cytomegalovirus status from the catalog of TCR beta chain sequences, a statistical classification framework was built. In a later analysis, TCR nucleotide sequences were compared against IMGT/GENE-DB human TR gene sequences so that V and J genes could be assigned. The TCRdist pipeline was used in a later analysis to assign CDR3 sequences and most-parsimonious VDJ recombination scenarios. In a later analysis, each TCR beta chain was defined by its CDR3 amino acid sequence together with its V-gene family, and reads without a unique V-gene family were excluded. As a way to deal with suspected cross-contamination and a sequencing artifact, a later analysis dropped roughly 620 nucleotide sequences that were highly shared and had low generation probability. For each public chain, a later analysis derived a clonal expansion index from normalized ranks of inferred template counts within each repertoire. Generation probabilities in a later analysis came from a VDJ recombination model fitted to out-of-frame rearrangements, and those results were checked against IGoR. A later analysis scored TCR-TCR, TCR-HLA and TCR-CMV co-occurrence with hypergeometric tests, applying a repertoire-size bias correction to TCR pairs. To estimate false discovery rates, a later analysis permuted the HLA or CMV assignments 20 times. In a later analysis, co-occurring TCRs were grouped using DBSCAN, with TCRdist sequence similarity added in when clustering inside HLA-allele-positive subsets. Co-occurrence clustering excluded repertoires with fewer than 30,000 or more than 120,000 public chains, plus five with anomalous nucleotide sharing. The immuneACCESS repertoire file appears here via TCRdb, limited to in-frame rearrangements. These files lack a portion of the clones; in checked studies, under half of the deficit traces to unresolved V genes, and the cause of the others is not known. The V and J calls and clone size come from that table; D and trimming were worked out from the DNA. The sample table contains about 110,000 clones; only one count was recorded for approximately 79% of them. The top ten clonotypes cover 14% of the sample.

Remarks on this clone: No antigen is known for it. Qualities for individual bases were not recorded, and no much larger clone is one base off.

As encoded in the germline V gene (reference sequence), CDR1 is GTSNPN while CDR2 is SVGIG. The CDR3 sequence holds 13 residues, the cysteine and phenylalanine included. Just the 39-base CDR3 DNA is kept, in frame starting at base 1. Trimming removed 1 base from V and 7 bases from J, leaving 11 bases between the germline ends. The cohort consisted of some 730 healthy bone marrow donors. Cohort members were all nominally healthy when sampled, although unrecorded immune exposures were likely present. The donor tested CMV seropositive and was one of the 289 seropositive cohort members. Every donor gave a peripheral blood sample, and the peripheral blood mononuclear cells from that sample were used for TCR beta sequencing. Genomic DNA extraction from the blood cell samples was performed with the Qiagen DNeasy Blood Extraction Kit.

Sequenced: PBMCs. This sequence was found in a middle-aged woman in good health and CMV-seropositive. The rearrangement joined TRBV30 to TRBJ1-5, with an unclear D gene assignment. The nucleotides are TGTGCCTGGAGTGGGAGGAGGGTGCAGCCCCAGCATTTT. Translated, it gives CAWSGRRVQPQHF.